The 6 T cell receptor beta chains below come from one sample, sequenced in a study of cytomegalovirus exposure and HLA in healthy donors. This table comes from immunoSEQ multiplex PCR, and its TCRdb copy is limited to in-frame clones, with some not included. The table has under 130,000 clones, 86% seen once. The source material was PBMCs. These receptors all come from a woman aged 18-29 years in good health and CMV-seropositive.

The V call is TRBV19, the J call TRBJ2-2; no clear D gene. The germline gives CDR1 LNHDA, CDR2 SQIVND (reference sequence). The CDR3 length is 14 residues. V was clipped by 5 bases and J by 3 bases, with 10 bases between them. The CDR3 region has the DNA TGTGCCAGTAGTGTCCCGACTGACACCGGGGAGCTGTTTTTT. Translating it yields CASSVPTDTGELFF. The whole variable domain, filled in from reference TRBV19 and TRBJ2-2, reads DGGITQSPKYLFRKEGQNVTLSCEQNLNHDAMYWYRQDPGQGLRLIYYSQIVNDFQKGDIAEGYSVSREKKESFPLTVTSAQKNPTAFYLCASSVPTDTGELFFGEGSRLTVL.

V and J are TRBV11-3 and TRBJ2-7; 10 nucleotides align to TRBD1. Germline CDR1 reads SGHNT; CDR2 reads YENEEA. Germline trimming cut 5 bases from V and 2 bases from J; bases unmatched to any gene: 6. CDR3 size: 15 residues. As DNA, the CDR3 is TGTGCCAGCAGCCCAATAGGGACAGGGGCCTACGAGCAGTACTTC. Protein: CASSPIGTGAYEQYF.

The chain links TRBV11-2 to TRBJ1-3; D gene unclear. The CDR3 runs to 16 residues. The V gene's germline CDR1 is SGHAT and CDR2 FQNNGV. V was trimmed by 6 bases and J by 0 bases, leaving 15 bases between them. DNA of the CDR3: TGTGCCAGCAGAATAGGGCGGGGTAGCTCTGGAAACACCATATATTTT. Encoded protein: CASRIGRGSSGNTIYF.

The rearrangement joins TRBV7-6 to TRBJ1-3; D may be TRBD1 (6 bases). V was pared by 3 bases and J by 8 bases, with 11 bases between. The CDR3 consists of 13 residues. CDR1 SGHVS and CDR2 FNYEAQ come from the germline V gene. CDR3 sequence reads: CASSLDRGDTIYF. The DNA of the CDR3 is TGTGCCAGCAGCTTGGACAGAGGTGACACCATATATTTT.

V gene TRBV10-3 combines with J gene TRBJ2-2; tentative D call: TRBD2 (6 bases). V lost 2 bases and J 6 bases, leaving 16 bases between the germline ends. The CDR3 length is 16 residues. Per the germline V gene, CDR1 is ENHRY and CDR2 is SYGVKD. The CDR3 region is CAISERDSRMAGELFF. The CDR3 DNA reads as TGTGCCATCAGTGAGCGGGACTCACGTATGGCCGGGGAGCTGTTTTTT.

This chain connects TRBV6-6 to TRBJ2-7; 7 bases align to TRBD1. This CDR3 is 14 amino acids long. J gave up 2 bases and V 2 bases, and 3 bases lay outside the gene matches. CDR1 and CDR2 from the germline V gene are MNHNY and SVGAGI (reference sequence). The CDR3 is CASSYDRVTYEQYF. DNA for the CDR3: TGTGCCAGCAGTTACGACAGGGTAACCTACGAGCAGTACTTC.